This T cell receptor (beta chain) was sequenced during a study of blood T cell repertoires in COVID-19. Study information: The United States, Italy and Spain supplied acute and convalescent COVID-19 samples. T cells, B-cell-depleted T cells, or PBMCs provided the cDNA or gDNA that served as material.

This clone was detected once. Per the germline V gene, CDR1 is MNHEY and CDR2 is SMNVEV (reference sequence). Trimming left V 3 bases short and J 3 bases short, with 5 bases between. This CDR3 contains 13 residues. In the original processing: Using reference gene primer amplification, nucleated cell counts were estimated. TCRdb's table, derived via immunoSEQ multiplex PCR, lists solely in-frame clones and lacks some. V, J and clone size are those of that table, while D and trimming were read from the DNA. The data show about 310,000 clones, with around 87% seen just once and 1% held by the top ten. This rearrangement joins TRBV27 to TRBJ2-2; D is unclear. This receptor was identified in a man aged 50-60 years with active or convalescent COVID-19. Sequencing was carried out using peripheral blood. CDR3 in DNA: TGTGCCAGCAGTTTGAAGCACACCGGGGAGCTGTTTTTT. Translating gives CASSLKHTGELFF.